A selection of T cell receptor beta chains follows, all from one sample in a study of regulatory T cells in long-lasting Graves disease. One entry per CDR3 protein results from TCRdb running MiXCR on the multiplex PCR reads. The data show 300,000 to 450,000 distinct CDR3 sequences, 15% to 17% seen once. The sample was peripheral blood mononuclear cells (PBMCs), taken at new diagnosis, from a patient treated with antithyroid drugs. Source of these receptors: a female donor with Graves disease. Each CDR3 is given with its conserved first and last residue. D genes are given only for firm matches. Size is stated for part of the rows, as once, few or many counts, or as a class when the clone is expanded.

size	D	V	J	DNA	CDR3
.	TRBD2	TRBV6-1	TRBJ2-3	TGTGCCAGCAGTCGACTAGCCGAAATAACAGATACGCAGTATTTT	CASSRLAEITDTQYF
many	.	TRBV9	TRBJ1-2	TGTGCCAGCAGTGGCCTCTATGGCTACACCTTC	CASSGLYGYTF
.	.	TRBV6-1	TRBJ1-1	TGTGCCAGCAGTCGAATTAACACTGAAGCTTTCTTT	CASSRINTEAFF
many	TRBD1	TRBV27	TRBJ1-4	TGTGCCAGCAGTTTGGGGACAGGCGGTGAAAAACTGTTTTTT	CASSLGTGGEKLFF
many	.	TRBV28	TRBJ2-3	TGTGCCAGCAGCAAACAGGGCACAGATACGCAGTATTTT	CASSKQGTDTQYF
few	TRBD1	TRBV6-1	TRBJ2-2	TGTGCCAGCAGCTTCTGGACAGGGAACACCGGGGAGCTGTTTTTT	CASSFWTGNTGELFF
many	.	TRBV5-4	TRBJ1-1	TGTGCCAGCAGCTTGGACAATTTGAACACTGAAGCTTTCTTT	CASSLDNLNTEAFF
many	TRBD1	TRBV27	TRBJ1-2	TGTGCCAGCGCGGGGACAGGGGAGGAAGGCTATGGCTACACCTTC	CASAGTGEEGYGYTF
many	.	TRBV28	TRBJ2-7	TGTGCCAGCACAGGAGGCTTTGAGCAGTACTTC	CASTGGFEQYF
.	TRBD2	TRBV30	TRBJ2-1	TGTGCCTGGGGGATAGGGAGCGGGATATTGAGTGAGCAGTTCTTC	CAWGIGSGILSEQFF
.	.	TRBV6-2/TRBV6-3	TRBJ1-5	TGTGCCAGCAGGTACACCGCCACAGGGCATCAGCCCCAGCATTTT	CASRYTATGHQPQHF
many	.	TRBV15	TRBJ2-3	TGTGCCACCAGCAGAGGGGGGAGCGGCACAGATACGCAGTATTTT	CATSRGGSGTDTQYF
many	TRBD1	TRBV7-9	TRBJ2-3	TGTGCCAGCAGCTCCCGGGACAGGGGGCGATGGGATACGCAGTATTTT	CASSSRDRGRWDTQYF
many	TRBD1	TRBV7-9	TRBJ2-7	TGTGCCAGCAGCGACCGGGACAGGGGCTACGAGCAGTACTTC	CASSDRDRGYEQYF
.	TRBD2	TRBV7-2	TRBJ2-1	TGTGCCAGCACTACCCTACTAGCGGGAGGGCAACCTTTAAATGAGCAGTTCTTC	CASTTLLAGGQPLNEQFF
.	.	TRBV9	TRBJ2-5	TGTGCCAGCAGCCCCCGAGGACATAACCAAGAGACCCAGTACTTC	CASSPRGHNQETQYF
few	TRBD2	TRBV9	TRBJ2-2	TGTGCCAGCAGCGTAGCTCGAGCGGGATTCGCGAACACCGGGGAGCTGTTTTTT	CASSVARAGFANTGELFF
many	.	TRBV28	TRBJ1-1	TGTGCCAGCAGTTTGAGCTCTGAAGCTTTCTTT	CASSLSSEAFF
many	TRBD1	TRBV27	TRBJ2-7	TGTGCCACACGACAGGGGCGGCTAACCTACGAGCAGTACTTC	CATRQGRLTYEQYF
few	.	TRBV19	TRBJ1-5	TGTGCCAGTAGTACCCGGGGCAGAAGTCAGCCCCAGCATTTT	CASSTRGRSQPQHF
many	.	TRBV6-2/TRBV6-3	TRBJ1-2	TGTGCCAGCAGTGAAGTTGGGGATAGACAAGCCTATGGCTACACCTTC	CASSEVGDRQAYGYTF
.	.	TRBV6-9	TRBJ2-5	TGTGCCAGCAGTTACGAGTCAGGAGACCAAGAGACCCAGTACTTC	CASSYESGDQETQYF
once	.	TRBV20-1	TRBJ1-4	TGCAGTGCTGGAGGAGGGGATGAAAAACTGTTTTTT	CSAGGGDEKLFF
many	TRBD2	TRBV20-1	TRBJ2-1	TGCAGTGCTAGAGTCCCACTAGCGGGAGGGTCTCACAATGAGCAGTTCTTC	CSARVPLAGGSHNEQFF
many	TRBD2	TRBV20-1	TRBJ2-1	TGCAGTGTTCCTCGGACTAGCGTAAATGAGCAGTTCTTC	CSVPRTSVNEQFF
many	.	TRBV12-3/TRBV12-4	TRBJ1-5	TGTGCCAGCAAGCGAGCGGATCAGCCCCAGCATTTT	CASKRADQPQHF
.	.	TRBV5-6	TRBJ2-2	TGTGCCAGCGGCCTCGGGGAGAACACCGGGGAGCTGTTTTTT	CASGLGENTGELFF
.	.	TRBV12-3/TRBV12-4	TRBJ2-3	TGTGCCAGCAGTTTAATTGGGACAAGGGGCAGCAGGACAGATACGCAGTATTTT	CASSLIGTRGSRTDTQYF
many	TRBD1	TRBV20-1	TRBJ1-2	TGCAGTGCTAGTGAGGACAGGGGGCTCAATGGCTACACCTTC	CSASEDRGLNGYTF
many	TRBD1	TRBV20-1	TRBJ1-1	TGCAGTGCCCCCCCGGGACAGGTGTATGAAGCTTTCTTT	CSAPPGQVYEAFF
.	TRBD2	TRBV4-1	TRBJ2-7	TGCGCCAGCAGCCAATCGACTAGCGGGGGGGCCTACGAGCAGTACTTC	CASSQSTSGGAYEQYF
many	TRBD1	TRBV9	TRBJ2-5	TGTGCCAGCAGCGTAGAGGGGGCTCGTGAGACCCAGTACTTC	CASSVEGARETQYF
many	.	TRBV28	TRBJ1-5	TGTGCCAGCAGTAACAATCAGCCCCAGCATTTT	CASSNNQPQHF
many	TRBD1	TRBV20-1	TRBJ1-1	TGCAGTGCTAAGAATCCAGGGGGCCCGACTGAAGCTTTCTTT	CSAKNPGGPTEAFF
many	TRBD1	TRBV2	TRBJ1-4	TGTGCCAGCAGTAGGACAGGGGATGAGGAAAAACTGTTTTTT	CASSRTGDEEKLFF
many	.	TRBV6-1	TRBJ1-1	TGTGCCACCGACAGTCTGAACACTGAAGCTTTCTTT	CATDSLNTEAFF
.	.	TRBV11-3	TRBJ2-3	TGTGCCAGCAGCTTAGATGGGGCAGATACGCAGTATTTT	CASSLDGADTQYF
few	.	TRBV12-5	TRBJ1-1	TGTGCTAGTGGTTTGAGGTTGACCGACACTGAAGCTTTCTTT	CASGLRLTDTEAFF
many	.	TRBV13	TRBJ2-1	TGTGCCAGCAGCTTATTAACTGAGCAGTTCTTC	CASSLLTEQFF
many	TRBD1	TRBV6-1	TRBJ1-5	TGTGCCAGCATTTCCCGGGACAGGGTAAATCAGTTCCAGCATTTT	CASISRDRVNQFQHF
many	.	TRBV10-1	TRBJ1-5	TGCGCCAGCAGAAGGATGCAGTGGGGGGCAAGGGGCAATCAGCCCCAGCATTTT	CASRRMQWGARGNQPQHF
many	.	TRBV12-3/TRBV12-4	TRBJ1-1	TGTGCCAGCAGACTACAGGGGAACACTGAAGCTTTCTTT	CASRLQGNTEAFF
few	.	TRBV24-1	TRBJ2-7	TGTGCCACCAGTGATTTACGGGGAGACGAGCAGTACTTC	CATSDLRGDEQYF
many	TRBD1	TRBV28	TRBJ2-7	TGTGCCAGCAGTTTGGGGGCAGGGGGCCTCGAGCAGTACTTC	CASSLGAGGLEQYF
many	.	TRBV6-2/TRBV6-3	TRBJ2-7	TGTGCCAGCAGTTATCAGGGGCAGTTAATCGGCGAGCAGTACTTC	CASSYQGQLIGEQYF
.	.	TRBV7-3	TRBJ2-5	TGTGCCAGCAGCTTAATGGGCAGGCAATCCCAAGAGACCCAGTACTTC	CASSLMGRQSQETQYF
once	.	TRBV27	TRBJ2-1	TGTGCCAGCAGTTTCTTGCGCGTCGAAGGGAGTGAGCAGTTCTTC	CASSFLRVEGSEQFF